This T cell receptor beta chain was found in a study of blood T cell repertoires in COVID-19. Per the study methods: Amplification with reference gene primers provided the estimates of nucleated cell counts. Libraries were prepared by immunoSEQ multiplex PCR; TCRdb keeps only in-frame clonotypes and omits some of them. Clone size and V and J calls were adopted from that table, with D and trimming inferred from the DNA. This sample has 250,000 or so clones, with 70% to 90% found just once. Recruitment covered 25 or so US areas and drew participants whose ages spanned roughly 18 to 100 years. Recovery meant two consecutive negative NP/OP PCR tests, professional clearance, or resolved symptoms. The V and J ends lost 1 base and 7 bases respectively, with 14 bases between them. The length of the CDR3 is 15 residues. Germline loops: CDR1 SGHTA, CDR2 FQGNSA.

The sample comprised PBMCs or T cells enriched from blood (not recorded which). The sequence derives from a man aged 30 to 45 who had recovered from COVID-19. This rearrangement joins TRBV7-2 to TRBJ1-5; D remains ambiguous. Written as DNA, the CDR3 is TGTGCCAGCAGCTTAGACGGAGGGTCTTTACAGCCCCAGCATTTT. Residues: CASSLDGGSLQPQHF.